A selection of T cell receptor beta chains follows, all from one sample in a study of blood T cell repertoires in COVID-19. Here immunoSEQ multiplex PCR was the method, and the copy in TCRdb shows in-frame clones only, minus some. The sample lists 300,000 to 350,000 clones, over 70% seen once, with 2.5% to 3% in the top ten. Sequenced: peripheral blood. The receptors shown here come from a man between 25 and 39 years old with active or convalescent COVID-19. CDR3s include the opening cysteine and the closing phenylalanine or tryptophan. D genes are given only for firm matches. The listing skips clone size in some rows; elsewhere it reads once, few, many or a size class.

cdr3_aa	cdr3_nt	v_call	d_call	clone_size	j_call
CASSLEASEGGELFF	TGTGCCAGCAGCCTCGAGGCGTCGGAAGGCGGGGAGCTGTTTTTT	TRBV9	.	.	TRBJ2-2
CSAGGNTEAFF	TGCAGTGCCGGGGGGAACACTGAAGCTTTCTTT	TRBV20-1	.	.	TRBJ1-1
CASSPLVGAKNIQYF	TGTGCCAGCAGCCCCCTGGTGGGGGCAAAAAACATTCAGTACTTC	TRBV9	.	.	TRBJ2-4
CASSLPPVASGRAEDEQYF	TGTGCCAGCAGTTTGCCCCCGGTGGCTAGCGGGAGGGCCGAGGACGAGCAGTACTTC	TRBV28	TRBD2	.	TRBJ2-7
CAWSHTSYGYTF	TGTGCCTGGAGCCACACAAGCTATGGCTACACCTTC	TRBV30	.	few	TRBJ1-2
CASSPGRGQISSGNTIYF	TGTGCCAGCAGCCCAGGCCGAGGACAGATCAGCTCTGGAAACACCATATATTTT	TRBV11-2	.	.	TRBJ1-3
CASSQAVGGDLVF	TGTGCCAGCAGCCAAGCCGTGGGGGGGGACTTAGTCTTC	TRBV3-1/TRBV3-2	TRBD2	.	TRBJ2-1
CASTPSLAGAYNEQFF	TGTGCCAGCACTCCATCGCTAGCGGGAGCCTACAATGAGCAGTTCTTC	TRBV7-2	TRBD2	.	TRBJ2-1
CSAREEGTAFF	TGCAGTGCTAGAGAAGAGGGTACAGCTTTCTTT	TRBV20-1	.	.	TRBJ1-1
CASSQEGYGYTF	TGTGCCAGCAGCCAGGAGGGATATGGCTACACCTTC	TRBV28	.	few	TRBJ1-2
CASSNSSYEQYF	TGTGCCAGTTCTAACTCTTCCTACGAGCAGTACTTC	TRBV19	.	few	TRBJ2-7
CASSTRQGRNQPQHF	TGTGCCAGCAGCACAAGACAGGGTAGGAATCAGCCCCAGCATTTT	TRBV7-6	TRBD1	.	TRBJ1-5
CASSVVGLAGERSDTQYF	TGTGCCAGCAGCGTAGTGGGACTAGCGGGGGAAAGGTCAGATACGCAGTATTTT	TRBV9	TRBD2	.	TRBJ2-3
CASSQDLGTGEQFF	TGTGCCAGCAGCCAAGATCTCGGAACAGGGGAGCAGTTCTTC	TRBV14	.	.	TRBJ2-1
CASSRGLGPYEQYF	TGTGCCAGCAGCAGAGGACTAGGTCCCTACGAGCAGTACTTC	TRBV7-2	TRBD2	.	TRBJ2-7
CASSLLPRLSGANVLTF	TGTGCCAGCAGCTTGTTGCCCAGGCTCTCTGGGGCCAACGTCCTGACTTTC	TRBV7-7	.	.	TRBJ2-6
CASSQDAGGNQPQHF	TGTGCCAGCAGCCAAGATGCGGGGGGCAATCAGCCCCAGCATTTT	TRBV3-1/TRBV3-2	.	.	TRBJ1-5
CASRREKLFF	TGTGCCAGCAGGAGGGAAAAACTGTTTTTT	TRBV4-2	.	.	TRBJ1-4
CASSHHGRPGQNNEKLFF	TGCGCCAGCAGCCACCACGGCCGACCGGGACAGAATAATGAAAAACTGTTTTTT	TRBV4-1	TRBD1	.	TRBJ1-4
CASRKYREGSEKLFF	TGTGCCAGCAGAAAGTACCGGGAAGGTTCCGAAAAACTGTTTTTT	TRBV7-9	.	.	TRBJ1-4
CAWTLGLAYNEQFF	TGTGCCTGGACTCTAGGACTAGCCTACAATGAGCAGTTCTTC	TRBV30	TRBD2	.	TRBJ2-1
CASSPSGQGTYGYTF	TGTGCCAGCAGTCCTTCGGGACAAGGCACCTATGGCTACACCTTC	TRBV6-5	.	.	TRBJ1-2
CASSPQTGRRGYGYTF	TGCGCCAGCAGCCCTCAGACAGGGCGGCGAGGCTATGGCTACACCTTC	TRBV4-3	TRBD1	.	TRBJ1-2
CASSLEIGGRQTQYF	TGTGCCAGCAGCTTAGAGATTGGGGGGAGACAGACCCAGTACTTC	TRBV7-2	.	.	TRBJ2-5
CASRLSGNEQFF	TGTGCCAGCCGCTTATCAGGAAATGAGCAGTTCTTC	TRBV7-9	.	.	TRBJ2-1
CSVAPSGDLSYEQYF	TGCAGCGTTGCCCCTAGCGGGGACCTCTCCTACGAGCAGTACTTC	TRBV29-1	TRBD2	.	TRBJ2-7
CASSLTGFPSGNTIYF	TGTGCCAGCAGCCTAACAGGGTTCCCCTCTGGAAACACCATATATTTT	TRBV28	.	.	TRBJ1-3
CSVGRVRETQYF	TGCAGCGTTGGGAGGGTACGGGAGACCCAGTACTTC	TRBV29-1	.	.	TRBJ2-5
CASSGAGQFF	TGTGCCAGCAGCGGAGCGGGTCAGTTCTTC	TRBV7-9	.	.	TRBJ2-1
CASTSDSSSNEQFF	TGCGCCAGCACCTCAGATAGCAGTTCCAATGAGCAGTTCTTC	TRBV5-1	.	once	TRBJ2-1
CASSYSMNGPGGYTF	TGTGCCAGCAGTTACTCGATGAACGGCCCCGGGGGCTACACCTTC	TRBV6-5	.	once	TRBJ1-2
CASSRRTGSYEQYF	TGTGCCAGCAGCCGGCGGACAGGGAGCTACGAGCAGTACTTC	TRBV3-1/TRBV3-2	TRBD1	.	TRBJ2-7
CASSVATGRAEAFF	TGTGCCAGCAGCGTAGCTACTGGGCGGGCTGAAGCTTTCTTT	TRBV9	.	.	TRBJ1-1
CASSFGHLEAFF	TGTGCCAGCAGCTTCGGACACCTTGAAGCTTTCTTT	TRBV11-2	.	few	TRBJ1-1
CASSSLGTSGRNQETQYF	TGTGCCAGCAGTTCCCTTGGGACTAGCGGGAGGAACCAAGAGACCCAGTACTTC	TRBV2	TRBD2	.	TRBJ2-5
CASSPGFGGRYEQYF	TGTGCCAGTAGTCCCGGTTTTGGGGGCAGATACGAGCAGTACTTC	TRBV19	.	.	TRBJ2-7
CASRLLGGRADTQYF	TGCGCCAGCAGACTCTTGGGGGGGCGGGCAGATACGCAGTATTTT	TRBV4-1	.	.	TRBJ2-3
CASSTRQRYSNQPQHF	TGTGCCAGCAGTACGAGACAGCGTTATAGCAATCAGCCCCAGCATTTT	TRBV27	.	few	TRBJ1-5
CASAGRLIVDEQFF	TGTGCCAGCGCGGGACGCCTCATAGTCGATGAGCAGTTCTTC	TRBV7-8	.	.	TRBJ2-1
CASSLRPGTGREKLFF	TGTGCCAGCAGCCTGCGTCCGGGGACAGGGAGAGAAAAACTGTTTTTT	TRBV28	TRBD1	.	TRBJ1-4
CASRPGTAIGTSEQYF	TGTGCCAGCAGACCAGGGACAGCTATTGGAACCAGCGAGCAGTACTTC	TRBV27	TRBD1	.	TRBJ2-7
CASSPDRDNEQFF	TGCGCCAGCAGCCCGGACAGGGACAATGAGCAGTTCTTC	TRBV5-1	TRBD1	once	TRBJ2-1
CASHLPLAGSEDTQYF	TGTGCCAGCCACTTGCCCCTGGCGGGGTCAGAGGATACGCAGTATTTT	TRBV5-4	.	.	TRBJ2-3
CASSSTGEALYGYTF	TGTGCCAGCAGTTCGACCGGCGAGGCCCTCTATGGCTACACCTTC	TRBV6-5	.	.	TRBJ1-2
CASSLGGQVTEAFF	TGTGCCAGCAGCTTAGGGGGACAGGTGACTGAAGCTTTCTTT	TRBV7-8	TRBD1	.	TRBJ1-1
CASSLAGRNTEAFF	TGTGCCAGCAGCTTAGCGGGGCGGAACACTGAAGCTTTCTTT	TRBV7-2	.	.	TRBJ1-1
CASGGRGPGDTQYF	TGTGCCAGTGGGGGCAGGGGGCCCGGAGATACGCAGTATTTT	TRBV11-2	TRBD1	.	TRBJ2-3
CASSPRTSDTDTQYF	TGTGCCAGCAGCCCCCGGACTAGCGACACAGATACGCAGTATTTT	TRBV4-2	TRBD2	.	TRBJ2-3
CASSFWQGMFNEQYF	TGCGCCAGCAGCTTTTGGCAGGGGATGTTCAACGAGCAGTACTTC	TRBV5-1	.	.	TRBJ2-7
CATSDTSATGIDTEAFF	TGTGCCACCAGTGATACCTCTGCGACAGGAATAGACACTGAAGCTTTCTTT	TRBV24-1	.	.	TRBJ1-1
CASSYFRGYGYTF	TGTGCCAGCAGTTACTTTAGGGGGTATGGCTACACCTTC	TRBV6-5	.	.	TRBJ1-2
CASSMGQGGSEAFF	TGTGCCAGCAGCATGGGACAGGGAGGGTCTGAAGCTTTCTTT	TRBV11-3	TRBD1	.	TRBJ1-1